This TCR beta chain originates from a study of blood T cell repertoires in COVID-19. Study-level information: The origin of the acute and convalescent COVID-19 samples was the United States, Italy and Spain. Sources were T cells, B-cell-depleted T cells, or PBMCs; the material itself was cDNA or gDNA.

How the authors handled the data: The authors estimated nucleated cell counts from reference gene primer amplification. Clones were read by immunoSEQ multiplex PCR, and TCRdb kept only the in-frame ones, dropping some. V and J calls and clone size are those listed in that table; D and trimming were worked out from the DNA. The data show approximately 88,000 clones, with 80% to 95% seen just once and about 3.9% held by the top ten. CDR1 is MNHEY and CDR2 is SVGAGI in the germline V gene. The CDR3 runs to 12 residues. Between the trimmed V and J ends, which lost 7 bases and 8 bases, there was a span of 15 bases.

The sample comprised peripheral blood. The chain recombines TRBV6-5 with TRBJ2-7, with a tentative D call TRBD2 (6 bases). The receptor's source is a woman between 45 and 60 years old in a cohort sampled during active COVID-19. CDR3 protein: CASNPGGAKQYF. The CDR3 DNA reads TGTGCCAGCAACCCCGGCGGGGCCAAGCAGTACTTC.